Each of the 27 T cell receptor beta chains below was sequenced from the same sample in a study of T cell responses to AZD1222 COVID-19 vaccine. Profiling relied on immunoSEQ multiplex PCR, and the TCRdb table lists in-frame clones only, not all of them. The table lists 95,000 to 120,000 clones, approximately 89% of them singletons. The material was peripheral blood, obtained 28 days after the second AZD1222 dose. The receptors stem from an adult who received the AZD1222 COVID-19 vaccine.

The chain has TRBV25-1 and TRBJ2-7, with a weak D call TRBD2 (5 bases). V was trimmed by 5 bases and J by 5 bases, leaving 7 bases between them. The CDR3 has 11 amino acids. CDR1 is MGHDK, CDR2 SYGVNS, per germline. CDR3 nucleotides: TGTGCCAGCAGTTTCGGGAACGAGCAGTACTTC. Its protein product is CASSFGNEQYF.

The chain employs TRBV7-2 and TRBJ2-5; 7 bases line up with TRBD1. The germline V gene has CDR1 SGHTA and CDR2 FQGNSA. Trimming at V came to 5 bases and at J to 4 bases, leaving 7 bases not matched to a gene. The CDR3 has 14 amino acids. CDR3 protein: CASSRWTGVETQYF. The CDR3 DNA follows: TGTGCCAGCAGCCGTTGGACAGGCGTAGAGACCCAGTACTTC.

The sample holds one count of this clone. The chain joins TRBV6-1 to TRBJ2-3; TRBD1 is a possible D gene (5 bases). CDR3 length: 16 residues. V gave up 4 bases and J gave up 2 bases, with 16 bases separating them. Germline V gene lookup returns CDR1 MNHNS and CDR2 SASEGT. CDR3 DNA sequence: TGTGCCAGCAGTGCAAAAATTGACAGTTCCACAGATACGCAGTATTTT. Translated: CASSAKIDSSTDTQYF.

The genes are TRBV20-1 and TRBJ1-2; possible D gene TRBD1, 6 bases. V lost 3 bases and J lost 8, with 13 bases in between. The CDR3 consists of 12 residues. Germline V lookup: CDR1 DFQATT, CDR2 SNEGSKA (reference sequence). The CDR3 sequence: CSASGQGQGYTF. CDR3 bases: TGCAGTGCTAGTGGTCAGGGGCAGGGCTACACCTTC.

The CDR3, as DNA: TGCGCCAGCAGCCTAGACCGGACAACAGGTCATGGCTACACCTTC. Protein: CASSLDRTTGHGYTF. The chain is built from TRBV4-3 and TRBJ1-2, with D perhaps matching TRBD1 (5 bases). This CDR3 comprises 15 residues. V dropped 4 bases and J dropped 6 bases, with 18 bases sitting between them. Germline assignment: CDR1 LGHNA and CDR2 YSLEER.

This rearrangement joins TRBV7-2 to TRBJ2-1; TRBD1 is a possible D gene (7 bases). V shed 5 bases and J shed 6 bases, with 17 bases lying between them. CDR1 and CDR2 from the germline V gene are SGHTA and FQGNSA. The CDR3 runs to 15 residues. The CDR3 spells CASSTRGVLGNEQFF. CDR3 coding DNA: TGTGCCAGCAGCACCAGGGGGGTTCTAGGCAATGAGCAGTTCTTC.

This clone was seen a single time. The V gene is TRBV7-2, the J gene TRBJ1-6, with a weak D call TRBD1 (6 bases). Trimming stripped 0 bases from V and 4 bases from J, with 16 bases between. This CDR3 contains 18 residues. The germline gives CDR1 SGHTA, CDR2 FQGNSA. The CDR3 is CASSLASLQGGYNSPLHF. The DNA for the CDR3 is TGTGCCAGCAGCTTAGCTTCCCTACAGGGTGGGTATAATTCACCCCTCCACTTT.

V gene TRBV18 combines with J gene TRBJ2-7; 9 nucleotides line up with TRBD2. Germline V gives CDR1 KGHSH, CDR2 LQKENI. The CDR3 loop spans 16 amino acids. V gave up 3 bases and J gave up 2 bases; unmatched junction bases: 8. The CDR3 DNA is TGTGCCAGCTCACCCCTAGTGGGCGGGGGGGCCTACGAGCAGTACTTC. Its translation is CASSPLVGGGAYEQYF.

The CDR3 bases are TGTGCCAGCAGCTGGAAGGTGGGACTATCGGTCAGGGAGCTGTTTTTT. It translates to CASSWKVGLSVRELFF. J is TRBJ2-2 and V is TRBV5-4; 7 bases line up with TRBD2. Germline V CDR1 and CDR2: SGHNT, YYREEE (reference sequence). Germline trimming cut 3 bases from V and 9 bases from J; bases unmatched to any gene: 14. The CDR3 is 16 residues long.

This chain links TRBV18 with TRBJ1-1, with D perhaps matching TRBD1 (6 bases). Trimming pared 4 bases from V and 1 base from J, leaving 16 bases between. Germline CDR1 is KGHSH and CDR2 is LQKENI. This CDR3 contains 16 residues. CDR3 bases: TGTGCCAGCTCACTCCGACTTTCAGGGGAGAACACTGAAGCTTTCTTT. Translated: CASSLRLSGENTEAFF.

V usage is TRBV4-1 and J usage is TRBJ1-2, with 7 bases lining up with TRBD1. Germline-derived CDR1 and CDR2 are MGHRA and YSYEKL. The CDR3 has 14 amino acids. Losses at the gene ends were 2 bases for V and 2 bases for J; bases not matched to a gene: 2. The CDR3 is CASSQQTGNYGYTF. The CDR3 bases are TGCGCCAGCAGCCAACAGACAGGGAACTATGGCTACACCTTC.

The chain has TRBV19 and TRBJ2-1; the D call may be TRBD1 or TRBD2 (5 bases each). Trimming stripped 4 bases from V and 0 bases from J, with 16 bases between. The CDR3 extends over 17 amino acids. The germline gives CDR1 LNHDA, CDR2 SQIVND (reference sequence). CDR3 sequence (DNA): TGTGCCAGTAGTACCACCTCGGGACGAAGCTCCTACAATGAGCAGTTCTTC. It encodes CASSTTSGRSSYNEQFF.

V is TRBV6-5 and J is TRBJ2-1; D unclear. Germline V gene sequence: CDR1 MNHEY, CDR2 SVGAGI. V was pared by 6 bases and J by 10 bases, with 13 bases between. CDR3 size: 12 residues. The DNA of the CDR3 is TGTGCCAGCAGGACCGTGTTCGGGGAGCAGTTCTTC. It yields the protein CASRTVFGEQFF.

The chain is built from TRBV3-1 (or the pseudogene TRBV3-2) and TRBJ1-3; D gene ambiguous. In germline, CDR1 is LGHDT, CDR2 YNNKEL (reference sequence). Trimming shortened V by 2 bases and J by 0 bases, and 5 bases separated the two germline ends. This CDR3 region has 14 residues. In DNA, the CDR3 is TGTGCCAGCAGCCAACAGGCCTCTGGAAACACCATATATTTT. Its protein is CASSQQASGNTIYF.

The chain joins TRBV4-3 to TRBJ1-4; tentative D call: TRBD1 (5 bases). CDR3 length: 15 amino acids. The V gene's germline CDR1 is LGHNA and CDR2 YSLEER. V gave up 0 bases and J gave up 5 bases, with 10 bases separating them. The DNA of the CDR3 is TGCGCCAGCAGCCAAGAGGGGGGAGGGAATGAAAAACTGTTTTTT. This gives the protein CASSQEGGGNEKLFF.

CDR3 nucleotides: TGTGCCAGCAGCGCGCCCGGACTAGGTGTCAATGAGCAGTTCTTC. It yields the protein CASSAPGLGVNEQFF. The gene calls are TRBV9 and TRBJ2-1; 7 bases line up with TRBD2. V shed 3 bases and J 6 bases; nucleotides not matched to a gene: 9. CDR1 and CDR2 (germline): SGDLS, YYNGEE. This CDR3 is built from 15 residues.

The chain joins TRBV2 to TRBJ1-5; 8 bases align to TRBD1. This CDR3 has 15 amino acids. With V trimmed by 6 bases and J by 5 bases, 9 bases remained unmatched. Germline lookup yields CDR1 SNHLY and CDR2 FYNNEI. The chain's CDR3 is CASRTGQGPYQPQHF. As DNA, the CDR3 is TGTGCCAGCAGAACCGGACAGGGACCCTATCAGCCCCAGCATTTT.

The rearrangement joins TRBV7-3 to TRBJ2-7, with 9 bases that match TRBD1. The J segment lost 4 bases and the V segment lost 5 bases, leaving 3 bases of the junction unmatched. CDR3 size: 13 residues. From germline, CDR1 is SGHTA and CDR2 FQGTGA. The CDR3 bases are TGTGCCAGCAGCCCCGACAGGGGGTACGAGCAGTACTTC. Its translation is CASSPDRGYEQYF.

This sequence joins TRBV13 and TRBJ1-4; 7 bases are a match to TRBD1. Germline V lookup: CDR1 PRHDT, CDR2 FYEKMQ (reference sequence). Trimming cost V 5 bases and J 7 bases; bases outside gene matches: 10. This CDR3 has 15 amino acids. CDR3 protein: CASSHRQGLREKLFF. The CDR3 DNA reads as TGTGCCAGCAGCCATAGACAGGGTTTACGTGAAAAACTGTTTTTT.

V and J are TRBV4-3 and TRBJ2-7, with 13 nucleotides matching TRBD2. Trimming cost V 2 bases and J 2 bases; bases outside gene matches: 3. Germline-derived CDR1 and CDR2 are LGHNA and YSLEER. This CDR3 is built from 16 residues. The CDR3 here is CASSQQLAGGPYEQYF. The CDR3 DNA sequence: TGCGCCAGCAGCCAACAACTAGCGGGGGGGCCCTACGAGCAGTACTTC.

The chain recombines TRBV7-2 with TRBJ2-3; D is ambiguous. The V gene's germline CDR1 is SGHTA and CDR2 FQGNSA. V lost 2 bases and J lost 2, with 11 bases in between. The CDR3 length is 15 residues. In DNA form, the CDR3 reads TGTGCCAGCAGCTTAAGGTCCGCGGACACAGATACGCAGTATTTT. Its translation: CASSLRSADTDTQYF.

The genes are TRBV12-5 and TRBJ1-5, with 8 bases identical to TRBD1. The length of the CDR3 is 19 residues. The germline CDR1 and CDR2 sequences are LGHNT and FRNRAP. With 5 bases clipped from V and 6 bases from J, the junction kept 21 bases outside the gene matches. The chain's CDR3 is CASGRSEGFSGQGGQPQHF. The CDR3, as DNA: TGTGCTAGTGGTCGGTCCGAGGGTTTTTCAGGACAGGGTGGTCAGCCCCAGCATTTT.

The rearrangement links TRBV14 to TRBJ2-7; TRBD2 matches 9 bases. After removal of 4 bases from V and 9 bases from J, the junction contained 4 bases not matched to a gene. This CDR3 is built from 12 residues. Per the germline V gene, CDR1 is SGHDN and CDR2 is FVKESK. CDR3 nucleotide sequence: TGTGCCAGCAGCCGGACTAGCGCGGTGCAGTACTTC. Its translation: CASSRTSAVQYF.

J is TRBJ2-7 and V is TRBV5-1; TRBD2 matches at 8 bases. CDR3 length: 14 residues. Germline-derived CDR1 and CDR2 are SGHRS and YFSETQ. With 4 bases clipped from V and 6 bases from J, the junction kept 9 bases outside the gene matches. The CDR3 nucleotides read TGCGCCAGCAGCAATAGCGGGGATGCTCTCGAGCAGTACTTC. Its protein is CASSNSGDALEQYF.

The CDR3: CASSLTVSGNQPQHF. The CDR3 DNA reads as TGTGCCAGCAGCCTGACAGTCAGCGGCAATCAGCCCCAGCATTTT. V is TRBV6-5 and J is TRBJ1-5, with D tentatively TRBD1 (5 bases). V lost 6 bases and J 2 bases, leaving 14 bases between the germline ends. The CDR3 consists of 15 residues. Germline V lookup: CDR1 MNHEY, CDR2 SVGAGI.

This chain connects TRBV6-5 to TRBJ2-7, with TRBD1 matching 8 bases. In germline, CDR1 is MNHEY, CDR2 SVGAGI. The V segment lost 6 bases and the J segment 2 bases; nucleotides outside the gene matches: 9. This CDR3 is 15 amino acids long. CDR3 amino acids: CASRGPGTGTYEQYF. The CDR3, as DNA: TGTGCCAGCAGGGGCCCTGGGACAGGAACCTACGAGCAGTACTTC.

The chain recombines TRBV6-2 or TRBV6-3 with TRBJ2-7; D is undetermined. The CDR3 is 11 amino acids. Trimming stripped 5 bases from V and 3 bases from J, with 5 bases between. Germline CDR1 is MNHEY and CDR2 is SVGEGT. CDR3 DNA sequence: TGTGCCAGCAGTAGACTCTACGAGCAGTACTTC. As protein: CASSRLYEQYF.